This TCR beta chain was observed in a study of T cells after yellow fever vaccination. Findings of the study overall: Booster samples showed a return of most primary-vaccination clones (roughly 96% CD4, 88% CD8). FACS-sorted repertoires could contain abundant clonotypes contaminating from the bulk population.

V dropped 3 bases and J dropped 6 bases, with 13 bases sitting between them. The CDR3 has 13 residues. CDR1 SGDLS and CDR2 YYNGEE come from the germline V gene. TCRdb re-called the 5' RACE reads through MiXCR, storing one row per CDR3 protein. The top ten hold less than 55% of the sample, which has 25,000 to 35,000 distinct CDR3 sequences, 4.4% seen once. This clonotype was detected ten times or more. Its antigen is currently unknown. The receptor was derived from a man in his thirties or forties who received the YFV17D yellow fever vaccine. Sequenced here: CD8+ T cells sorted from PBMCs, sampled 5 days after the yellow fever booster vaccination. The chain employs TRBV9 and TRBJ2-7, with D perhaps TRBD1 or TRBD2 (6 bases each). The CDR3 sequence: CASSDKQGLEQYF. CDR3 in DNA: TGTGCCAGCAGCGACAAACAGGGACTCGAGCAGTACTTC. Based on the CDR3 plus reference TRBV9 and TRBJ2-7, the full variable domain is DSGVTQTPKHLITATGQRVTLRCSPRSGDLSVYWYQQSLDQGLQFLIQYYNGEERAKGNILERFSAQQFPDLHSELNLSSLELGDSALYFCASSDKQGLEQYFGPGTRLTVT.